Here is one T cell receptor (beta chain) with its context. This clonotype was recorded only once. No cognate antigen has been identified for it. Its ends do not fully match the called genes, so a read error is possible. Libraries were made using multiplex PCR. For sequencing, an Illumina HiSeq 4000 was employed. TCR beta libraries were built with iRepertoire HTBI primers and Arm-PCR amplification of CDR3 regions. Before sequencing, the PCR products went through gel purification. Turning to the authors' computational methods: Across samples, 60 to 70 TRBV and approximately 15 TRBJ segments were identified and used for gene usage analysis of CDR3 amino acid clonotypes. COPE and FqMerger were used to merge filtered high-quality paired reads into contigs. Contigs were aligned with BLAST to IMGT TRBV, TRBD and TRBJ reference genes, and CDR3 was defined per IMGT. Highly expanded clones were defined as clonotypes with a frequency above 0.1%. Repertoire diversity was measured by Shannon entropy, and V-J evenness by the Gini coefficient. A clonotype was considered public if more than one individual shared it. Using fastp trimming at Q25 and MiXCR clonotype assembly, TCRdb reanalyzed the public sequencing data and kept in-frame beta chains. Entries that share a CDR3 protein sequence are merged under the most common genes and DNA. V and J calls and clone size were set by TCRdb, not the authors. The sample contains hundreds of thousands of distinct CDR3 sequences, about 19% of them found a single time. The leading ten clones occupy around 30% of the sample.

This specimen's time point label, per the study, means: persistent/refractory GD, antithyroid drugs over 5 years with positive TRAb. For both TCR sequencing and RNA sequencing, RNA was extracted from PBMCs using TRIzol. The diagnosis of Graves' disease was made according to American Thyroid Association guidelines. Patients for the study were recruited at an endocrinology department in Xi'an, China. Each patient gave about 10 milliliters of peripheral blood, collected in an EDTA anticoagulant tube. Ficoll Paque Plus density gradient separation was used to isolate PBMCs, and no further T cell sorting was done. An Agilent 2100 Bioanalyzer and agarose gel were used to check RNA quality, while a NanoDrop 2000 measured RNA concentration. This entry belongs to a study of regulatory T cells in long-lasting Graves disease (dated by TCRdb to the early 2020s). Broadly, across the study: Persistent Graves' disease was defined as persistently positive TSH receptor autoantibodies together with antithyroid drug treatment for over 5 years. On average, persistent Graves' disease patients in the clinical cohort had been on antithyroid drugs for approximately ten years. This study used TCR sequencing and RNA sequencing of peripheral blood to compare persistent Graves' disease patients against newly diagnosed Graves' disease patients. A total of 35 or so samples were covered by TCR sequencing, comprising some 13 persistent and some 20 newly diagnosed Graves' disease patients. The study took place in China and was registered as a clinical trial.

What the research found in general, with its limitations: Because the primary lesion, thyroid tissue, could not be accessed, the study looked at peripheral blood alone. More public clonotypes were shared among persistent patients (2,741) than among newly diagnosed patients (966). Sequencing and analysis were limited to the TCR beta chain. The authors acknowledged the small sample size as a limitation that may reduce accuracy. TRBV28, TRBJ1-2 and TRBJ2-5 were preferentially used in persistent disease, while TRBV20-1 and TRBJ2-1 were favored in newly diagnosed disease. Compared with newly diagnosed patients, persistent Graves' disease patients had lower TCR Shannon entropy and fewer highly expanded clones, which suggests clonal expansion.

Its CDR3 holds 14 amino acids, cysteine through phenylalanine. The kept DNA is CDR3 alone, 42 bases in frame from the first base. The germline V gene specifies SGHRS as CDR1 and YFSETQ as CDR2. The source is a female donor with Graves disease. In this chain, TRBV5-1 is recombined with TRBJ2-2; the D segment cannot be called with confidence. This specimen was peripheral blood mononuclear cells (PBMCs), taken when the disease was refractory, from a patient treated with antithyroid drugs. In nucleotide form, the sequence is TGTGCCAGCAGCTTATTGAGCGCGGCCGGGGAGCTGTTTTTT. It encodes CASSLLSAAGELFF.